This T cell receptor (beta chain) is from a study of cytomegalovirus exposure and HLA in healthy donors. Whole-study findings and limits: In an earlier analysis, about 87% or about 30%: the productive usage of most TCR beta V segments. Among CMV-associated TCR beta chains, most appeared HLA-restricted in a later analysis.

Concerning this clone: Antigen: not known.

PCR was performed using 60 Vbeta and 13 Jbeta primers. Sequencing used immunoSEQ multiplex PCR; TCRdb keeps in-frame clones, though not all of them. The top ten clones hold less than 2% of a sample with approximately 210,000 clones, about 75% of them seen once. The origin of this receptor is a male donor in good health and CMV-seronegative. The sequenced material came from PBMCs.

The CDR3 here is CASSLGQLYEQYF. The CDR3 bases are TGTGCCAGCAGCTTGGGACAGCTCTACGAGCAGTACTTC. The chain employs TRBV7-9 and TRBJ2-7; TRBD1 matches 7 bases. Germline CDR1 and CDR2: SEHNR and FQNEAQ (reference sequence). CDR3 length: 13 amino acids. Trimming at V came to 3 bases and at J to 3 bases, leaving 2 bases not matched to a gene. Filled out from reference TRBV7-9 and TRBJ2-7, the complete variable domain reads DTGVSQNPRHKITKRGQNVTFRCDPISEHNRLYWYRQTLGQGPEFLTYFQNEAQLEKSRLLSDRFSAERPKGSFSTLEIQRTEQGDSAMYLCASSLGQLYEQYFGPGTRLTVT.